This T cell receptor beta chain was sequenced during a study of T cell changes during pregnancy in multiple sclerosis. Profiling relied on immunoSEQ multiplex PCR, and the TCRdb table lists in-frame clones only, not all of them. Here the sample spans 35,000 to 50,000 clones, 89% being singletons. This clone appeared once. CDR3 length: 15 residues. Trimming took 5 bases from V and 1 from J; bases not matched to a gene: 6. The germline gives CDR1 SGHNT, CDR2 YYREEE (reference sequence). This TCR derives from a female donor with multiple sclerosis, enrolled in a pregnancy study. The sample was CD4+ T cells from peripheral blood mononuclear cells, taken after pregnancy. The chain uses TRBV5-4 and TRBJ2-1; TRBD1 aligns across 7 bases. The CDR3 DNA sequence: TGTGCCAGCAGGCGCGACAGGGAATCCTACAATGAGCAGTTCTTC. This codes for CASRRDRESYNEQFF.